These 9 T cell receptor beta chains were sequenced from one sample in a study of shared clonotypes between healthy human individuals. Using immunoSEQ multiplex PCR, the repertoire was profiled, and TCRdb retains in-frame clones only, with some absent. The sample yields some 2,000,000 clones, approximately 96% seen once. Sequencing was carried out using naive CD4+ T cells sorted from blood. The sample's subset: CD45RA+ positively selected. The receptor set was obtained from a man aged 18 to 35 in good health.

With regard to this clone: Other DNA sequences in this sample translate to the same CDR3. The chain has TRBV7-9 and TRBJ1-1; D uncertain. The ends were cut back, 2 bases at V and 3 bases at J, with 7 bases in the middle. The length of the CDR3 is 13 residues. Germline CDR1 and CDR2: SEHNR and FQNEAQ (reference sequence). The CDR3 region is CASSLTGDTEAFF. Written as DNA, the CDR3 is TGTGCCAGCAGCTTAACCGGGGACACTGAAGCTTTCTTT.

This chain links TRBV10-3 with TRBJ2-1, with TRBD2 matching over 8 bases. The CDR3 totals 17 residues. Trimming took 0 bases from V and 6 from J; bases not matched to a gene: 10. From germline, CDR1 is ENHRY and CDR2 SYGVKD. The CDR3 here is CAISESVGGASSNEQFF. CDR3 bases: TGTGCCATCAGTGAGTCTGTCGGGGGGGCATCAAGCAATGAGCAGTTCTTC.

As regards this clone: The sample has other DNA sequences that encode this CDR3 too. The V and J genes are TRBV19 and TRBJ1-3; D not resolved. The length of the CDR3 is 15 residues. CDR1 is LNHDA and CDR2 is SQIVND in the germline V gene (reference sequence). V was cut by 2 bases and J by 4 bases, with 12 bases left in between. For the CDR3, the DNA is TGTGCCAGTAGTATACAAGGACTATCGGGAAACACCATATATTTT. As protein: CASSIQGLSGNTIYF.

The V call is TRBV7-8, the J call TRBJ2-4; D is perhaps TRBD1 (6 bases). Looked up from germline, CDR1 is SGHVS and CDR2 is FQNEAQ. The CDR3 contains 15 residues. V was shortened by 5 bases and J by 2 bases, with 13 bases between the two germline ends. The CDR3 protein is CASSQGGLTKNIQYF. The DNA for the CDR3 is TGTGCCAGCAGCCAAGGGGGTCTGACCAAAAACATTCAGTACTTC.

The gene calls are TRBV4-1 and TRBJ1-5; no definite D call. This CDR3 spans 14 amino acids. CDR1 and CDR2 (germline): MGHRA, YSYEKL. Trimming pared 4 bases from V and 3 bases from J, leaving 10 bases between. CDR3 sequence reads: CASSPDGFNQPQHF. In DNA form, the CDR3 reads TGCGCCAGCAGCCCGGACGGATTCAATCAGCCCCAGCATTTT.

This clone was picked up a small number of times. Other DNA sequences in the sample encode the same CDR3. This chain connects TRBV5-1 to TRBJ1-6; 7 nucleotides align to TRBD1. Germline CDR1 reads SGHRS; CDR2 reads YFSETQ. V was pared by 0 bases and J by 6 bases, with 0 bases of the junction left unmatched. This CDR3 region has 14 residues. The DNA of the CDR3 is TGCGCCAGCAGCTTGGGGGACAGTAATTCACCCCTCCACTTT. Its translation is CASSLGDSNSPLHF. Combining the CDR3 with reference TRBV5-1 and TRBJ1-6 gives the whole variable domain KAGVTQTPRYLIKTRGQQVTLSCSPISGHRSVSWYQQTPGQGLQFLFEYFSETQRNKGNFPGRFSGRQFSNSRSEMNVSTLELGDSALYLCASSLGDSNSPLHFGNGTRLTVT.

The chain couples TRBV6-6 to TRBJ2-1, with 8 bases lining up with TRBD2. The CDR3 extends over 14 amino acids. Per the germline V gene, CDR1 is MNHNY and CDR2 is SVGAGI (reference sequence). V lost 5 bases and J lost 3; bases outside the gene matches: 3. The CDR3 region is CASSPSGRYNEQFF. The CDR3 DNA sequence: TGTGCCAGCAGTCCTAGCGGGCGCTACAATGAGCAGTTCTTC.

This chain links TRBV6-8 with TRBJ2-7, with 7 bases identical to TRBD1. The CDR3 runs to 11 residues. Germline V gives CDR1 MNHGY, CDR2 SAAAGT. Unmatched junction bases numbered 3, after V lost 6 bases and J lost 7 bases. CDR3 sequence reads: CASRDRREQYF. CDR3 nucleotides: TGTGCCAGCAGGGACAGGAGGGAGCAGTACTTC.

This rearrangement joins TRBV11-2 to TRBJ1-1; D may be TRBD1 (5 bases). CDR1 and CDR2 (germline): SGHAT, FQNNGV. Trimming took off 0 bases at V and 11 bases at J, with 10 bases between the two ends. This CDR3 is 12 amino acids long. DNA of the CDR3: TGTGCCAGCAGCTTAGATGGGGGATTCGCTTTCTTT. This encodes CASSLDGGFAFF.